The rows below give T cell receptor beta chains drawn from one sample of a study of T-cell memory formation after mild COVID-19. TCRdb used MiXCR to reprocess the 5' RACE reads, holding one entry per CDR3 protein. The data hold roughly 600,000 distinct CDR3 sequences, with over 15% observed a single time. Sample: PBMCs or a T cell subset sorted from them (not recorded which). Receptors originate from an adult woman who had mild COVID-19 (a few samples of this study predate the infection). Cell type and time point are not known. Both conserved end residues are part of each CDR3. D genes are given only for firm matches. Size is stated for part of the rows, as once, few or many counts, or as a class when the clone is expanded.

clone_size: NA; d_call: NA; j_call: TRBJ1-1; v_call: TRBV18; cdr3_aa: CASSPLAGGSNTEAFF
clone_size: many; d_call: NA; j_call: TRBJ1-5; v_call: TRBV7-2; cdr3_aa: CASSRELNQPQHF
clone_size: NA; d_call: NA; j_call: TRBJ2-7; v_call: TRBV28; cdr3_aa: CASSSAGRASYEQYF
clone_size: NA; d_call: NA; j_call: TRBJ2-7; v_call: TRBV7-6; cdr3_aa: CASSLSQGGYEQYF
clone_size: NA; d_call: TRBD1; j_call: TRBJ1-1; v_call: TRBV30; cdr3_aa: CAWNYRGTTEAFF
clone_size: few; d_call: NA; j_call: TRBJ2-3; v_call: TRBV7-2; cdr3_aa: CASSLAYDTQYF
clone_size: few; d_call: NA; j_call: TRBJ2-7; v_call: TRBV5-6; cdr3_aa: CASSLLVGTRRREQYF
clone_size: many; d_call: NA; j_call: TRBJ2-5; v_call: TRBV5-1; cdr3_aa: CASSLAKETQYF
clone_size: NA; d_call: NA; j_call: TRBJ2-1; v_call: TRBV18; cdr3_aa: CASSATGTPYNEQFF
clone_size: NA; d_call: TRBD2; j_call: TRBJ2-1; v_call: TRBV11-2; cdr3_aa: CASSLVVPREGWYNEQFF
clone_size: few; d_call: TRBD2; j_call: TRBJ2-7; v_call: TRBV6-6; cdr3_aa: CASSYSMTSGSYEQYF
clone_size: NA; d_call: TRBD1; j_call: TRBJ2-2; v_call: TRBV20-1; cdr3_aa: CSARERGLNTGELFF
clone_size: once; d_call: NA; j_call: TRBJ1-2; v_call: TRBV30; cdr3_aa: CAWSPELRVGYTF
clone_size: few; d_call: TRBD1; j_call: TRBJ2-5; v_call: TRBV11-3; cdr3_aa: CASSLGRQGSGQETQYF
clone_size: few; d_call: NA; j_call: TRBJ2-7; v_call: TRBV6-1; cdr3_aa: CASSTIREQYF
clone_size: few; d_call: NA; j_call: TRBJ2-1; v_call: TRBV4-3; cdr3_aa: CASSQERLPYNEQFF
clone_size: NA; d_call: NA; j_call: TRBJ1-3; v_call: TRBV11-2; cdr3_aa: CASQGLSGNTIYF
clone_size: NA; d_call: NA; j_call: TRBJ1-2; v_call: TRBV29-1; cdr3_aa: CSVLGTINYGYTF
clone_size: NA; d_call: NA; j_call: TRBJ2-3; v_call: TRBV7-9; cdr3_aa: CASSLTRDTQYF
clone_size: few; d_call: TRBD2; j_call: TRBJ2-7; v_call: TRBV5-4; cdr3_aa: CASSKGLTNEQYF